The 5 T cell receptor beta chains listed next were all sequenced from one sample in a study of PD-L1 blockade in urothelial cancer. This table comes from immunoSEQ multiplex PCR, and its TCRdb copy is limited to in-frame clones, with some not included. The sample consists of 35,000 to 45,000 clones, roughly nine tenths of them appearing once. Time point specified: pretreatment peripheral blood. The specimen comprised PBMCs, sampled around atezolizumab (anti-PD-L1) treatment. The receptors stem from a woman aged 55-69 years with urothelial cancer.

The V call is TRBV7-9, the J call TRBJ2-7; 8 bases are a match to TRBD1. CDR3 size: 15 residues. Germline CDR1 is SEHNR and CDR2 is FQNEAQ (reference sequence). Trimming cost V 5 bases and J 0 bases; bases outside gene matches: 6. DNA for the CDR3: TGTGCCAGCAGCGATAGGACAGGGCCCTCCTACGAGCAGTACTTC. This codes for CASSDRTGPSYEQYF.

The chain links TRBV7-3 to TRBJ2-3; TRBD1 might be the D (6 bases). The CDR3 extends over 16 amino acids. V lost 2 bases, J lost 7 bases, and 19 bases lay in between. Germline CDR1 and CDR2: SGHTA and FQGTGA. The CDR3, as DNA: TGTGCCAGCAGCTTAGAATCCCCTATTACAGGGAATACGCAGTATTTT. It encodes CASSLESPITGNTQYF.

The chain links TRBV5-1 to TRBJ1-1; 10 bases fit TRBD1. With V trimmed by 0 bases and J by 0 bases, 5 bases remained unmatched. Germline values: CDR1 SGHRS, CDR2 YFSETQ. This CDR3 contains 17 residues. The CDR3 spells CASSLGGTGAMNTEAFF. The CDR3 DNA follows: TGCGCCAGCAGCTTGGGGGGGACAGGGGCGATGAACACTGAAGCTTTCTTT. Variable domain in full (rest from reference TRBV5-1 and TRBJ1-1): KAGVTQTPRYLIKTRGQQVTLSCSPISGHRSVSWYQQTPGQGLQFLFEYFSETQRNKGNFPGRFSGRQFSNSRSEMNVSTLELGDSALYLCASSLGGTGAMNTEAFFGQGTRLTVV.

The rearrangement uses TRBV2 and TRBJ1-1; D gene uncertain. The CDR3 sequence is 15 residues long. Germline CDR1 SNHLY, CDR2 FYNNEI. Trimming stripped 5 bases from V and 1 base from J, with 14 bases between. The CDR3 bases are TGTGCCAGCAGTAGAACACCGGGTTCGAACACTGAAGCTTTCTTT. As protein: CASSRTPGSNTEAFF.

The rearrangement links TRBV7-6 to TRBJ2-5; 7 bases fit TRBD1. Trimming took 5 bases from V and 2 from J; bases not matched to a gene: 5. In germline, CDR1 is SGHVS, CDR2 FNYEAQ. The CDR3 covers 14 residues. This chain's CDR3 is CASSQTGPQETQYF. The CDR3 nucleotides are TGTGCCAGCAGCCAGACAGGGCCACAAGAGACCCAGTACTTC.